This T cell receptor (beta chain) stems from a study of cytomegalovirus exposure and HLA in healthy donors. Study-level findings and limits: Sequencing artifact likely explains a cluster of highly shared sequence variants.

This CDR3 region has 18 residues. V gave up 3 bases and J gave up 9 bases; unmatched junction bases: 16. The germline gives CDR1 MGHRA, CDR2 YSYEKL. Of note for this clone: No antigen is known for it.

It was with 60 Vbeta and 13 Jbeta primers that the PCR ran. Here immunoSEQ multiplex PCR was the method, and the copy in TCRdb shows in-frame clones only, minus some. This table has approximately 120,000 clones, 60% to 80% appearing once. The chain has TRBV4-1 and TRBJ1-6, with TRBD1 matching over 8 bases. The sequencing sample was made of PBMCs. The TCR sequence derives from a man aged 30 to 39 in good health and CMV-seronegative. CDR3 coding DNA: TGCGCCAGCAGCCATGAAAACCCCGGACAGGGAGATAGTTCACCCCTCCACTTT. Its protein is CASSHENPGQGDSSPLHF.